This TCR beta chain is drawn from a study of Ad26.COV2.S vaccination and SARS-CoV-2 variants. Study outcomes and limitations: While placebo recipients had lower spike-specific TCR breadth, vaccine recipients had more.

As to treatment: 15 to 20 received Ad26.COV2.S at low or high dose, single or two shots; roughly 5 received placebo; per-sample allocation not given. Collection of samples fell on day 63 after the first vaccine or placebo injection. Only a few counts were recorded for this clone. The antigen is not known. The germline V gene encodes CDR1 MNHEY and CDR2 SVGAGI. Trimming cost V 7 bases and J 2 bases; bases outside gene matches: 7. This CDR3 has 15 residues. Here immunoSEQ multiplex PCR was the method, and the copy in TCRdb shows in-frame clones only, minus some. The sample has around 450,000 clones, roughly 88% seen once.

This chain links TRBV6-5 with TRBJ2-1; 8 bases fit TRBD1. This clonotype was sampled from a person aged 18 to 65 who received the Ad26.COV2.S COVID-19 vaccine or a placebo. The specimen was peripheral blood, collected in a trial of Ad26.COV2.S vaccine versus placebo. Here the CDR3 DNA reads TGTGCCAGCAACTCGGAGGGACAGGCCTACAATGAGCAGTTCTTC. Amino acids: CASNSEGQAYNEQFF.